The TCR beta chain under discussion was sequenced for a study of memory CD4+ T cells and cytomegalovirus serostatus. Germline V gene data show CDR1 as SGHDN and CDR2 as FVKESK. This CDR3 is built from 17 residues. Trimming removed 4 bases at V and 6 bases at J, with 22 bases between. The method was immunoSEQ multiplex PCR; TCRdb's version includes in-frame clones alone and lacks a portion of them. The sample includes 40,000 to 55,000 clones, approximately 83% of them seen just once. Single viable CD3+CD4+CD8-CD45RO+ cells were sorted as the memory CD4+ T cells. Total CD4+ T cells were enriched by CD4 positive selection.

The source is an adult in good health and CMV-seronegative. The chain recombines TRBV14 with TRBJ2-1; D may correspond to TRBD1 or TRBD2 (5 bases each). Sequencing was done on a sample of memory CD4+ T cells from blood. In DNA form, the CDR3 reads TGTGCCAGCAGCCGAGGGCTCGGGACCAATCTTGCCAATGAGCAGTTCTTC. Its translation is CASSRGLGTNLANEQFF. Full variable domain (rest looked up from reference TRBV14 and TRBJ2-1): EAGVTQFPSHSVIEKGQTVTLRCDPISGHDNLYWYRRVMGKEIKFLLHFVKESKQDESGMPNNRFLAERTGGTYSTLKVQPAELEDSGVYFCASSRGLGTNLANEQFFGPGTRLTVL.